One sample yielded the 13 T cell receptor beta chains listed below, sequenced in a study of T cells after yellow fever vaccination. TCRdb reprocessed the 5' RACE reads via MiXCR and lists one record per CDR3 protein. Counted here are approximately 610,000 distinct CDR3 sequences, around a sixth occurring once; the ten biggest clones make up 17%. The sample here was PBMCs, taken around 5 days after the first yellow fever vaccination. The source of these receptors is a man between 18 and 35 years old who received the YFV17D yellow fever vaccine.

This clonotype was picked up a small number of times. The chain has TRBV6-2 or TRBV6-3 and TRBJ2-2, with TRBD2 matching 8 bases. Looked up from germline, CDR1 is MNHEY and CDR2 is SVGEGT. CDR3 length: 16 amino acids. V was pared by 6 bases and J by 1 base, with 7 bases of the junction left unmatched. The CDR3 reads CASSPWLAGNTGELFF. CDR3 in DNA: TGTGCCAGCAGCCCCTGGCTAGCGGGGAACACCGGGGAGCTGTTTTTT.

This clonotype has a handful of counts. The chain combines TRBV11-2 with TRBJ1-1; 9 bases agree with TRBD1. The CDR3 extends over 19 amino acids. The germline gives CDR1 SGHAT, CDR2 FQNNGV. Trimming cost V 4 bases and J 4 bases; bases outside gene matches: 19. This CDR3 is CASSSSVSGTGWGRTEAFF. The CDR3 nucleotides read TGTGCCAGCAGCTCATCCGTCTCGGGGACAGGGTGGGGTCGCACTGAAGCTTTCTTT. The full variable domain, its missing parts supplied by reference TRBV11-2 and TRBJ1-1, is EAGVAQSPRYKIIEKRQSVAFWCNPISGHATLYWYQQILGQGPKLLIQFQNNGVVDDSQLPKDRFSAERLKGVDSTLKIQPAKLEDSAVYLCASSSSVSGTGWGRTEAFFGQGTRLTVV.

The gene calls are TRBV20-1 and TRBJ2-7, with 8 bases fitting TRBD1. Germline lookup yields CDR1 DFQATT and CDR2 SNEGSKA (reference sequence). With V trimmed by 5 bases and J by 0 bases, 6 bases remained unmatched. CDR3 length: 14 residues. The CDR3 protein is CSAGGQESSYEQYF. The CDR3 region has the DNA TGCAGTGCTGGGGGACAGGAAAGCTCCTACGAGCAGTACTTC.

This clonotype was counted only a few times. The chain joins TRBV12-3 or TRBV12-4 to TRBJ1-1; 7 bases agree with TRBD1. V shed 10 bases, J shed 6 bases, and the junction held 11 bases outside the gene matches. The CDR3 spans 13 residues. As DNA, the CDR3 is TGTGCCACAGATCGTGCAGGGGGACCTGAAGCTTTCTTT. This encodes CATDRAGGPEAFF.

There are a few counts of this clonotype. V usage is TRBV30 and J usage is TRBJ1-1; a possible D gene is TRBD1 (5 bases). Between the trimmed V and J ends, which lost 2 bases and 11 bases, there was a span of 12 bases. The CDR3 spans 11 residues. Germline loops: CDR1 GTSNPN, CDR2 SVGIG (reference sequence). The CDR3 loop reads CAWSPRGGAFF. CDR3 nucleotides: TGTGCCTGGAGTCCACGCGGGGGGGCTTTCTTT.

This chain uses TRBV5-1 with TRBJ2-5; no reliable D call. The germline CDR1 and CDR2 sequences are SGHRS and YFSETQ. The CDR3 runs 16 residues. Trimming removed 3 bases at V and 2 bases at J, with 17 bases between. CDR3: CASSSLIHEQQETQYF. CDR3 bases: TGCGCCAGCAGCTCGTTGATACACGAGCAACAAGAGACCCAGTACTTC.

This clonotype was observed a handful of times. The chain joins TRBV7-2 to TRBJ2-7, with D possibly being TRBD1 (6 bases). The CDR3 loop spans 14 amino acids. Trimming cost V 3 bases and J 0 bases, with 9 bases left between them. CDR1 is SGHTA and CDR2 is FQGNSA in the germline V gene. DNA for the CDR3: TGTGCCAGCAGCTTTGGACAGAACTCCTACGAGCAGTACTTC. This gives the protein CASSFGQNSYEQYF.

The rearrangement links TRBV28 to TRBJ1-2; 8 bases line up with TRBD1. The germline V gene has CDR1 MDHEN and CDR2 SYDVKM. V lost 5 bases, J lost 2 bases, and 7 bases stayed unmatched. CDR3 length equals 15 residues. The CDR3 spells CASSRTGSPNYGYTF. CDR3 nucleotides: TGTGCCAGCAGTCGGACAGGGTCCCCCAACTATGGCTACACCTTC.

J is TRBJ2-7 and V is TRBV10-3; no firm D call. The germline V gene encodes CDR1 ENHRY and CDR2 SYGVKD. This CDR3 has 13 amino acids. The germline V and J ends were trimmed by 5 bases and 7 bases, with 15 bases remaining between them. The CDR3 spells CAISWSVKEEQYF. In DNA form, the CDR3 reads TGTGCCATCAGTTGGAGCGTAAAAGAAGAGCAGTACTTC.

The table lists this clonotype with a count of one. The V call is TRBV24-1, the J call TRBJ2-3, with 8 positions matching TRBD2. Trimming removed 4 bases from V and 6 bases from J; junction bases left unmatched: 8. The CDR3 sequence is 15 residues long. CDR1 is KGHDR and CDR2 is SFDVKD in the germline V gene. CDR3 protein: CATSDPGGPGDTQYF. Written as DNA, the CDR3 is TGTGCCACCAGTGACCCGGGGGGGCCTGGGGATACGCAGTATTTT.

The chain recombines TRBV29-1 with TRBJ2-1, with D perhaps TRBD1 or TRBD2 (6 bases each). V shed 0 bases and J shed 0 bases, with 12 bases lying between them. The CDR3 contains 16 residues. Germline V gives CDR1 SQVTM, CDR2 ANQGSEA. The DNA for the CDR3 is TGCAGCGTTGAAGATGTAGGGGGGAGCTCCTACAATGAGCAGTTCTTC. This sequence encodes CSVEDVGGSSYNEQFF.

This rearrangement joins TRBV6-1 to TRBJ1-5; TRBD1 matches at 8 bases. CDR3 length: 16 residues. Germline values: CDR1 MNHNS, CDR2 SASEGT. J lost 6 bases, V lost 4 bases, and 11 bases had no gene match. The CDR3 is CASSVRGLPQGQPQHF. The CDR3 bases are TGTGCCAGCAGTGTCAGGGGGCTCCCCCAGGGTCAGCCCCAGCATTTT.

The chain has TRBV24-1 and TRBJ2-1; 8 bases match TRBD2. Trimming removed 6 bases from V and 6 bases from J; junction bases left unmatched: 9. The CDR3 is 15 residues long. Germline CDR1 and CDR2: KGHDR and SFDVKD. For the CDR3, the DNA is TGTGCCACCAGTCGTGGCGGGGGGCAACTCAATGAGCAGTTCTTC. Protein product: CATSRGGGQLNEQFF.